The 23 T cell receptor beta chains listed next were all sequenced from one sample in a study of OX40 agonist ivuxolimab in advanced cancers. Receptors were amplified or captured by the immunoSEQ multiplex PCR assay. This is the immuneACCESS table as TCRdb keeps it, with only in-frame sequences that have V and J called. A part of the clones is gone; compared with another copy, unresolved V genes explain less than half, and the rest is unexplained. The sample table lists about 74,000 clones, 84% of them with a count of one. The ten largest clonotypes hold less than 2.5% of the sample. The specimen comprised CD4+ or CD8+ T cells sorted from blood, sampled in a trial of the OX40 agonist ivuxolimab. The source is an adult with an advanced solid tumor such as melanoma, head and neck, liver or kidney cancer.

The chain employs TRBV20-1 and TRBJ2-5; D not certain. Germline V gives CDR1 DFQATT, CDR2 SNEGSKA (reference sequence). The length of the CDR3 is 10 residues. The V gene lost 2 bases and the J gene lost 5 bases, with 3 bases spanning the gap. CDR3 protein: CSARLETQYF. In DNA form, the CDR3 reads TGCAGTGCTAGATTGGAGACCCAGTACTTC.

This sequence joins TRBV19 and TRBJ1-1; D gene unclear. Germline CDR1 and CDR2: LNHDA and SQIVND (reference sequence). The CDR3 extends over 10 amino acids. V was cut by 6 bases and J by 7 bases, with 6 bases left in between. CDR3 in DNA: TGTGCCAGTAGCGACCGTGAAGCTTTCTTT. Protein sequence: CASSDREAFF.

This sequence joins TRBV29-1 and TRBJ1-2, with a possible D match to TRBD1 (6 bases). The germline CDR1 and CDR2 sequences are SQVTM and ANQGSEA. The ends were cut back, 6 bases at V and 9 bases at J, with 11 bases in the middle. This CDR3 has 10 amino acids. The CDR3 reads CSVWDTRYTF. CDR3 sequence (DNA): TGCAGCGTATGGGACACTCGCTACACCTTC. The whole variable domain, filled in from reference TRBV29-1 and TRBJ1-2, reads SAVISQKPSRDICQRGTSLTIQCQVDSQVTMMFWYRQQPGQSLTLIATANQGSEATYESGFVIDKFPISRPNLTFSTLTVSNMSPEDSSIYLCSVWDTRYTFGSGTRLTVV.

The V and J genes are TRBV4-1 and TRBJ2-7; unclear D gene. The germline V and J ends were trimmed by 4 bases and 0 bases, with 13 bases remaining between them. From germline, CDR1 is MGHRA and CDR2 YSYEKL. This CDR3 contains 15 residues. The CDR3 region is CASSPRQLASYEQYF. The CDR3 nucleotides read TGCGCCAGCAGCCCCCGGCAGTTAGCCTCCTACGAGCAGTACTTC.

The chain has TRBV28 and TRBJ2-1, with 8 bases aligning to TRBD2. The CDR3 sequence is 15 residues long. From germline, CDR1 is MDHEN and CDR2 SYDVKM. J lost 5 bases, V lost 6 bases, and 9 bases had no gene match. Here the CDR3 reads CASSSPSGGNNEQFF. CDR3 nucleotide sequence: TGTGCCAGCAGCTCCCCCAGCGGGGGTAACAATGAGCAGTTCTTC. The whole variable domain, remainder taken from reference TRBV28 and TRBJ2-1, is DVKVTQSSRYLVKRTGEKVFLECVQDMDHENMFWYRQDPGLGLRLIYFSYDVKMKEKGDIPEGYSVSREKKERFSLILESASTNQTSMYLCASSSPSGGNNEQFFGPGTRLTVL.

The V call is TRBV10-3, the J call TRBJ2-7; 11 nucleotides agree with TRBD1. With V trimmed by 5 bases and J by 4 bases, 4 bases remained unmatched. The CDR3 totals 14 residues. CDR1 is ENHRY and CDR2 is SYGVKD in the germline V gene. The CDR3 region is CAISYGTGGYEQYF. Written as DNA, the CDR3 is TGTGCCATCAGTTACGGGACAGGGGGTTACGAGCAGTACTTC.

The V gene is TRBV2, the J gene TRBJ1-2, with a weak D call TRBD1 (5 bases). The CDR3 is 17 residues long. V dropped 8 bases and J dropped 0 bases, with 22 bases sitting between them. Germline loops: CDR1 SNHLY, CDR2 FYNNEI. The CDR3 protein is CASPRDSGTLSNYGYTF. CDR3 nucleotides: TGTGCCAGCCCACGGGACTCCGGGACCCTTTCTAACTATGGCTACACCTTC.

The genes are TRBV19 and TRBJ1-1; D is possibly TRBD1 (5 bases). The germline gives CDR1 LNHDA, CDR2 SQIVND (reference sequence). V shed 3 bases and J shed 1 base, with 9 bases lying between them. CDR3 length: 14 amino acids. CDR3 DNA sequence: TGTGCCAGTAGTATCCCGACAGCGAACACTGAAGCTTTCTTT. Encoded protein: CASSIPTANTEAFF.

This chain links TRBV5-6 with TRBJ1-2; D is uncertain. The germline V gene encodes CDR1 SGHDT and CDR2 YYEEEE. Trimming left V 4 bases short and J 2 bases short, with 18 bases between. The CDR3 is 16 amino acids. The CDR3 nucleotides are TGTGCCAGCAGCCGGACGGGAGGCCCGGAGAACTATGGCTACACCTTC. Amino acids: CASSRTGGPENYGYTF.

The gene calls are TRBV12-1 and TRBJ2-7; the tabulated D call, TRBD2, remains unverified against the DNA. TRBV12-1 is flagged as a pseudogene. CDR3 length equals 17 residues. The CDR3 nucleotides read TGTGCCAGCAGCTTTGCCGGCCTGGCGGGGAGCTCCTACGAGCAGTACTTC. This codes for CASSFAGLAGSSYEQYF.

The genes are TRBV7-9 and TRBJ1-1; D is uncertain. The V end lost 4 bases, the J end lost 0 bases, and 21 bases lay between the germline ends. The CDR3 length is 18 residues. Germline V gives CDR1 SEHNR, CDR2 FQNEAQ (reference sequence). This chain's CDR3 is CASSSRYGDVGMNTEAFF. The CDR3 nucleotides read TGTGCCAGCAGCTCGCGTTACGGTGATGTGGGAATGAACACTGAAGCTTTCTTT.

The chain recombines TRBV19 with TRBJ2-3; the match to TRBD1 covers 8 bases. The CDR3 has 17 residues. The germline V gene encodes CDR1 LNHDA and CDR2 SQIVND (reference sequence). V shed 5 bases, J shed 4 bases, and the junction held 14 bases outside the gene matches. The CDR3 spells CASSSPVRGQVADTQYF. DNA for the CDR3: TGTGCCAGTAGTTCACCGGTTAGGGGACAGGTTGCAGATACGCAGTATTTT. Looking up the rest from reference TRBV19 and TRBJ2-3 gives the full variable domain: DGGITQSPKYLFRKEGQNVTLSCEQNLNHDAMYWYRQDPGQGLRLIYYSQIVNDFQKGDIAEGYSVSREKKESFPLTVTSAQKNPTAFYLCASSSPVRGQVADTQYFGPGTRLTVL.

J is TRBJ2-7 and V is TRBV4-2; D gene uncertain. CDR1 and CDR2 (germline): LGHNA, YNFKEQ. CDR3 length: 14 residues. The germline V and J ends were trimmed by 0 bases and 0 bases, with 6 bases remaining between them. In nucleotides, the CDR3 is TGTGCCAGCAGCCAAGAGGTCCGCTCCTACGAGCAGTACTTC. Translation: CASSQEVRSYEQYF.

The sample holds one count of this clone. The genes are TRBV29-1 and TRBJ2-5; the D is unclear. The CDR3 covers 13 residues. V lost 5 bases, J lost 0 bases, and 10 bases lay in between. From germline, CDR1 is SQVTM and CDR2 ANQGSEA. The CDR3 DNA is TGCAGCGTTCTTATTGGACACCAAGAGACCCAGTACTTC. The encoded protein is CSVLIGHQETQYF.

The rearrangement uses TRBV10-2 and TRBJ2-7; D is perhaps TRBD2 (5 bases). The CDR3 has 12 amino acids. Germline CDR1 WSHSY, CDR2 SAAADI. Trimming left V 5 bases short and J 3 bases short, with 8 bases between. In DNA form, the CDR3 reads TGCGCCAGCAGTTGGGAGTTCTACGAGCAGTACTTC. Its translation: CASSWEFYEQYF.

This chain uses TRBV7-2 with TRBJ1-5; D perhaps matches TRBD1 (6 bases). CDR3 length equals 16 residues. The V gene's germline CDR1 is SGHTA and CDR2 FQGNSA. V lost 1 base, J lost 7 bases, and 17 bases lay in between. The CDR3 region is CASSLGAGGRRQPQHF. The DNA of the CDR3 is TGTGCCAGCAGCTTAGGAGCCGGGGGGCGCAGACAGCCCCAGCATTTT.

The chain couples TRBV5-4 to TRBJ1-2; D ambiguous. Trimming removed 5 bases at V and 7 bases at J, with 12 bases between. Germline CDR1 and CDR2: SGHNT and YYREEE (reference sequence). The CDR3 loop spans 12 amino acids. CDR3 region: CASSFGEAGYTF. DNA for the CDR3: TGTGCCAGCAGTTTCGGGGAAGCTGGCTACACCTTC.

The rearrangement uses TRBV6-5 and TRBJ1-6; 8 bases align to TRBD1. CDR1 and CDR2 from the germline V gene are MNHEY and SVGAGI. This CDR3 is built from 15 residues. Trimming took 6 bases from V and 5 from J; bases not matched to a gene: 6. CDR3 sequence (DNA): TGTGCCAGCAGGACTTGGGGACAGGATAATTCACCCCTCCACTTT. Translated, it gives CASRTWGQDNSPLHF.

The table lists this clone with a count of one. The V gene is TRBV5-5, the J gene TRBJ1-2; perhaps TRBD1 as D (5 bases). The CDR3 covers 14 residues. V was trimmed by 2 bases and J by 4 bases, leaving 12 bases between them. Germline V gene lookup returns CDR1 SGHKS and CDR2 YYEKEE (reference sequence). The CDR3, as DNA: TGTGCCAGCAGCTTCCTACAGGAATCCTATGGCTACACCTTC. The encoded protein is CASSFLQESYGYTF.

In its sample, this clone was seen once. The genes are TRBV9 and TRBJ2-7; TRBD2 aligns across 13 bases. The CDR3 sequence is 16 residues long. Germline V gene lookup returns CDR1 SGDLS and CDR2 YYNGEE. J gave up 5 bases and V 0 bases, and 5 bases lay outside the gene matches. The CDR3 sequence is CASSVEAGLAGDEQYF. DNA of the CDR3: TGTGCCAGCAGCGTAGAGGCCGGACTAGCGGGAGACGAGCAGTACTTC. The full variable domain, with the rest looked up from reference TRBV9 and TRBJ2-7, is DSGVTQTPKHLITATGQRVTLRCSPRSGDLSVYWYQQSLDQGLQFLIQYYNGEERAKGNILERFSAQQFPDLHSELNLSSLELGDSALYFCASSVEAGLAGDEQYFGPGTRLTVT.

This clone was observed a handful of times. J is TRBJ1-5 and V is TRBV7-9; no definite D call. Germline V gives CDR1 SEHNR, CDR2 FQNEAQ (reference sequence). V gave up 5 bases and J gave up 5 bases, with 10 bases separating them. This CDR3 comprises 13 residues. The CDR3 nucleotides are TGTGCCAGCAGCCGAAAGCAAGATCAGCCCCAGCATTTT. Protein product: CASSRKQDQPQHF.

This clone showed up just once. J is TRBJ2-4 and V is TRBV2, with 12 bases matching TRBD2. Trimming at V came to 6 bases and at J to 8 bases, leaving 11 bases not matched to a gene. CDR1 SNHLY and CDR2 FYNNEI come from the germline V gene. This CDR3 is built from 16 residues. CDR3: CASSFPSGGGQDIQYF. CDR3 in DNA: TGTGCCAGCAGCTTCCCTAGCGGGGGGGGCCAAGACATTCAGTACTTC.

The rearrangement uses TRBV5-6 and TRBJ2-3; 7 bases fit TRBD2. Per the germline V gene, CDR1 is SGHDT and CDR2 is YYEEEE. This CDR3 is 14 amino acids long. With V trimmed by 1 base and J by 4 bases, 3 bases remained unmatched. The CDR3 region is CASSLWSGADTQYF. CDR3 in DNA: TGTGCCAGCAGCTTGTGGAGCGGGGCAGATACGCAGTATTTT.